These 20 T cell receptor beta chains share one sample of origin, sequenced in a study of PD-1 blockade in classical Hodgkin lymphoma (TCRdb year 2020). Taken with the paper, the label for time point translates to: cycle 2 day 1 (C2D1) of nivolumab. Every trial patient had relapsed after autologous stem cell transplantation, and cohorts A, B and C differed in prior brentuximab vedotin exposure. The library was prepared using the immunoSEQ multiplex PCR assay. TCRdb's version of the immuneACCESS table is confined to in-frame rearrangements and falls short of the full clone set. An unresolved V gene accounts for under half of the shortfall where checked; the remainder is of unknown origin. The sample contains approximately 99,000 clones, around 89% of them found a single time. The ten largest make up about 20% of the sample. Sequencing used peripheral blood mononuclear cells (PBMCs), obtained before the second cycle of nivolumab. The receptors were gathered from a human donor with classical Hodgkin lymphoma.

This chain uses TRBV2 with TRBJ1-3, with D possibly TRBD1 on 5 matching bases. Germline V lookup: CDR1 SNHLY, CDR2 FYNNEI. The CDR3 has 13 amino acids. Trimming took 3 bases from V and 2 from J, leaving 5 bases between them. The CDR3 DNA follows: TGTGCCAGCAGTGACAGGGCTGGAAACACCATATATTTT. As protein: CASSDRAGNTIYF. Together with reference TRBV2 and TRBJ1-3, the CDR3 gives the full variable domain: EPEVTQTPSHQVTQMGQEVILRCVPISNHLYFYWYRQILGQKVEFLVSFYNNEISEKSEIFDDQFSVERPDGSNFTLKIRSTKLEDSAMYFCASSDRAGNTIYFGEGSWLTVV.

This chain joins TRBV28 and TRBJ1-5, with D perhaps matching TRBD1 (5 bases). Per the germline V gene, CDR1 is MDHEN and CDR2 is SYDVKM. The CDR3 runs to 16 residues. The V and J ends lost 1 base and 7 bases respectively, with 17 bases between them. The chain's CDR3 is CASSLYSLTGGQPQHF. CDR3 DNA: TGTGCCAGCAGTTTATATTCCCTAACAGGCGGGCAGCCCCAGCATTTT.

The J gene is TRBJ2-1, the V gene TRBV7-9; possibly TRBD1 for D (6 bases). V lost 2 bases to trimming and J lost 3 bases, with 14 bases between them. The CDR3 runs 16 residues. Germline CDR1 SEHNR, CDR2 FQNEAQ (reference sequence). The CDR3 loop reads CASSLSGVQIYNEQFF. CDR3 sequence (DNA): TGTGCCAGCAGCTTATCAGGGGTCCAGATCTACAATGAGCAGTTCTTC.

This clone was found once. The genes are TRBV4-1 and TRBJ1-6, with D perhaps TRBD1 (6 bases). CDR3 length equals 17 residues. Germline-derived CDR1 and CDR2 are MGHRA and YSYEKL. Trimming shortened V by 3 bases and J by 3 bases, and 15 bases separated the two germline ends. The CDR3: CASSHPKQGVYNSPLHF. CDR3 coding DNA: TGCGCCAGCAGCCACCCTAAACAGGGAGTCTATAATTCACCCCTCCACTTT.

CDR3 DNA: TGTGCCAGTAGTATCGGGGAGAGCGGGAGAAGGGAGACCCAGTACTTC. Its protein is CASSIGESGRRETQYF. V is TRBV19 and J is TRBJ2-5; TRBD2 matches 8 bases. CDR1 and CDR2 (germline): LNHDA, SQIVND (reference sequence). V dropped 3 bases and J dropped 5; count of bases not matched to a gene: 11. The CDR3 is 16 amino acids.

The sample holds a few counts of this clone. The rearrangement joins TRBV6-5 to TRBJ1-1, with D possibly TRBD1 on 5 matching bases. Germline CDR1 reads MNHEY; CDR2 reads SVGAGI. V shed 6 bases and J shed 0 bases, with 5 bases lying between them. The CDR3 has 12 residues. CDR3 in amino acids: CASRTVNTEAFF. DNA for the CDR3: TGTGCCAGCAGGACAGTGAACACTGAAGCTTTCTTT.

The V call is TRBV7-9, the J call TRBJ2-1, with D perhaps matching TRBD2 (6 bases). CDR1 and CDR2 from the germline V gene are SEHNR and FQNEAQ (reference sequence). The CDR3 length is 18 residues. V dropped 3 bases and J dropped 7 bases, with 25 bases sitting between them. The CDR3 nucleotides read TGTGCCAGCAGCTTGGACGACGTGAGCGGGTTTCGGTGGAATGAGCAGTTCTTC. It codes for CASSLDDVSGFRWNEQFF.

This clone showed up just once. V and J are TRBV5-1 and TRBJ2-3; TRBD2 agrees at 9 bases. V gave up 0 bases and J gave up 0 bases; unmatched junction bases: 5. The germline V gene encodes CDR1 SGHRS and CDR2 YFSETQ. This CDR3 is built from 17 residues. CDR3 nucleotides: TGCGCCAGCAGCTTGGTTGCTAGCGGGATAAGCACAGATACGCAGTATTTT. Amino acid sequence: CASSLVASGISTDTQYF.

The chain carries TRBV10-3 and TRBJ1-2, with a tentative D call TRBD1 (5 bases). The germline V gene encodes CDR1 ENHRY and CDR2 SYGVKD. Trimming pared 2 bases from V and 2 bases from J, leaving 9 bases between. CDR3 size: 14 residues. The CDR3 loop reads CAISEGAGNYGYTF. CDR3 DNA: TGTGCCATCAGTGAGGGGGCAGGGAACTATGGCTACACCTTC.

This sequence joins TRBV29-1 and TRBJ2-1, with 11 bases matching TRBD1. Germline V gene lookup returns CDR1 SQVTM and CDR2 ANQGSEA. Unmatched junction bases numbered 9, after V lost 6 bases and J lost 8 bases. This CDR3 is built from 14 residues. CDR3 protein: CSVDTRTGGHEQFF. For the CDR3, the DNA is TGCAGCGTAGACACTCGGACAGGGGGCCATGAGCAGTTCTTC.

The chain uses TRBV27 and TRBJ1-2; TRBD1 is a possible D gene (5 bases). CDR1 is MNHEY and CDR2 is SMNVEV in the germline V gene (reference sequence). V was shortened by 5 bases and J by 7 bases, with 20 bases between the two germline ends. The CDR3 is 15 residues long. The chain's CDR3 is CASSPLGTDLLGYTF. The CDR3 nucleotides are TGTGCCAGCAGTCCCCTCGGGACGGACTTGCTTGGCTACACCTTC.

V usage is TRBV5-1 and J usage is TRBJ1-1; maybe TRBD1 (5 bases). The CDR3 consists of 15 residues. Germline CDR1 is SGHRS and CDR2 is YFSETQ. The ends were cut back, 3 bases at V and 1 base at J, with 13 bases in the middle. In DNA form, the CDR3 reads TGCGCCAGCAGCTCCGGGACTCTGGGGAACACTGAAGCTTTCTTT. Encoded protein: CASSSGTLGNTEAFF.

This chain joins TRBV7-9 and TRBJ2-1, with 9 positions matching TRBD2. In germline, CDR1 is SEHNR, CDR2 FQNEAQ (reference sequence). The CDR3 has 15 amino acids. V lost 5 bases to trimming and J lost 4 bases; unmatched junction nucleotides: 6. CDR3 DNA sequence: TGTGCCAGCAGCCCGACTAGCGGAAATTACAATGAGCAGTTCTTC. Translating it yields CASSPTSGNYNEQFF.

The chain combines TRBV2 with TRBJ2-1; tentatively, D is TRBD1 (6 bases). CDR3 length: 15 residues. V gave up 4 bases and J gave up 0 bases, with 10 bases separating them. Germline V gives CDR1 SNHLY, CDR2 FYNNEI. The DNA for the CDR3 is TGTGCCAGCAGTGTACAGGGTAGCTCCTACAATGAGCAGTTCTTC. Translating gives CASSVQGSSYNEQFF. The whole variable domain, remainder taken from reference TRBV2 and TRBJ2-1, is EPEVTQTPSHQVTQMGQEVILRCVPISNHLYFYWYRQILGQKVEFLVSFYNNEISEKSEIFDDQFSVERPDGSNFTLKIRSTKLEDSAMYFCASSVQGSSYNEQFFGPGTRLTVL.

This chain connects TRBV28 to TRBJ2-7; 8 positions match TRBD1. Germline trimming cut 8 bases from V and 3 bases from J; bases unmatched to any gene: 3. The CDR3 is made up of 12 amino acids. Germline CDR1 MDHEN, CDR2 SYDVKM. In nucleotides, the CDR3 is TGTGCCAGCGGACAGGGATACTACGAGCAGTACTTC. This gives the protein CASGQGYYEQYF.

The rearrangement joins TRBV28 to TRBJ1-5; D gene uncertain. This CDR3 has 15 amino acids. Trimming shortened V by 6 bases and J by 0 bases, and 12 bases separated the two germline ends. The V gene's germline CDR1 is MDHEN and CDR2 SYDVKM. The CDR3 protein is CASRLFHSSNQPQHF. CDR3 bases: TGTGCCAGCAGGTTGTTTCATAGTAGCAATCAGCCCCAGCATTTT.

This sequence joins TRBV11-2 and TRBJ1-1; D uncertain. The CDR3 covers 17 residues. V was clipped by 5 bases and J by 0 bases, with 19 bases between them. Germline CDR1 is SGHAT and CDR2 is FQNNGV. Written as DNA, the CDR3 is TGTGCCAGCAGCGCAAGCGCCGACCTGGCCATGAACACTGAAGCTTTCTTT. This translates into CASSASADLAMNTEAFF.

The J gene is TRBJ2-5, the V gene TRBV27, with TRBD2 matching over 14 bases. The V gene end was trimmed by 6 bases and the J gene end by 4 bases; junction bases not matched to a gene: 4. CDR1 is MNHEY and CDR2 is SMNVEV in the germline V gene (reference sequence). The CDR3 extends over 15 amino acids. CDR3 sequence (DNA): TGTGCCAGCAGATCGGGACTAGCGGGAGCAGAGACCCAGTACTTC. This translates into CASRSGLAGAETQYF.

The chain combines TRBV6-5 with TRBJ2-7; 9 nucleotides agree with TRBD2. With 11 bases clipped from V and 4 bases from J, the junction kept 12 bases outside the gene matches. This CDR3 has 14 residues. CDR1 and CDR2 from the germline V gene are MNHEY and SVGAGI. The CDR3 DNA is TGTGCCTCCTCAGGGTTAGCGGGAGCGTACGAGCAGTACTTC. Its translation: CASSGLAGAYEQYF.

The V and J genes are TRBV15 and TRBJ2-1; the match to TRBD2 covers 7 bases. V lost 9 bases to trimming and J lost 0 bases; unmatched junction nucleotides: 8. The length of the CDR3 is 15 residues. The V gene's germline CDR1 is LNHNV and CDR2 YYDKDF (reference sequence). The CDR3 sequence: CATTRESGSYNEQFF. The CDR3 DNA sequence: TGTGCCACGACGCGGGAGAGCGGCTCCTACAATGAGCAGTTCTTC.